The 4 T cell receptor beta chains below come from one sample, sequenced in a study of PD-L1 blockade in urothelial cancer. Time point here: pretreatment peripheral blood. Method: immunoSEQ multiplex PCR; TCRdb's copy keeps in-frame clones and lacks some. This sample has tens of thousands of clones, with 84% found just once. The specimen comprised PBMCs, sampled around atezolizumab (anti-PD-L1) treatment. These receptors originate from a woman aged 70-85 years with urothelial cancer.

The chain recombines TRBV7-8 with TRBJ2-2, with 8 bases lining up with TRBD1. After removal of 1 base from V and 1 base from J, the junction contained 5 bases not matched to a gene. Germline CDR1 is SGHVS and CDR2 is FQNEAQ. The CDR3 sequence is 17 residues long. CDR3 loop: CASSLVGGTGNTGELFF. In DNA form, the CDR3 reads TGTGCCAGCAGCTTAGTCGGCGGGACAGGGAACACCGGGGAGCTGTTTTTT. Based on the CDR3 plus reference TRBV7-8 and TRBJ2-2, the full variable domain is GAGVSQSPRYKVAKRGQDVALRCDPISGHVSLFWYQQALGQGPEFLTYFQNEAQLDKSGLPSDRFFAERPEGSVSTLKIQRTQQEDSAVYLCASSLVGGTGNTGELFFGEGSRLTVL.

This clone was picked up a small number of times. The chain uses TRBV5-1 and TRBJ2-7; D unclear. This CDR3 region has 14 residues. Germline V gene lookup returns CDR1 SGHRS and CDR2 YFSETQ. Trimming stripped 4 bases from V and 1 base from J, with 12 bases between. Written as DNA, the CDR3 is TGCGCCAGCAGCCCCCGTGCAGGTTCCTACGAGCAGTACTTC. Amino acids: CASSPRAGSYEQYF.

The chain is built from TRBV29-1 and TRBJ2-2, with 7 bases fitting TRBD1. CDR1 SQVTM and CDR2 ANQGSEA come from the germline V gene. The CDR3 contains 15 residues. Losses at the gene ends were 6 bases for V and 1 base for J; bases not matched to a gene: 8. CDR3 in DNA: TGCAGCGTCCTACAGGGGACGAGGAACACCGGGGAGCTGTTTTTT. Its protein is CSVLQGTRNTGELFF.

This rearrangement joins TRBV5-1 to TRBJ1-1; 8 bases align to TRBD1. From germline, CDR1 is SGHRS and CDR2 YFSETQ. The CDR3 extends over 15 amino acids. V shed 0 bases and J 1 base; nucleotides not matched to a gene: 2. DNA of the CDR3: TGCGCCAGCAGCTTGGCCGGGACAGGGAACACTGAAGCTTTCTTT. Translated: CASSLAGTGNTEAFF.